The present TCR beta chain was sequenced within a study of persistence of HIV-infected CD4 T cells. Comments on this clone: Antigen unknown.

The stimulus was lysate of CMV-infected fibroblasts, 10 ug/mL. CD40L/CD69 double-negative CD45RO-high memory CD4+ T cells were collected. The V and J ends lost 2 bases and 9 bases, in that order; junction bases with no gene match: 8. Per germline, CDR1 SGDLS and CDR2 YYNGEE. This CDR3 has 15 residues. The immunoSEQ assay was version 4, run in survey mode. The protocol was immunoSEQ multiplex PCR, while the TCRdb copy is restricted to in-frame clones and leaves out a portion. In the table there are 46,000 or so clones, more than 70% of which are singletons. This rearrangement joins TRBV9 to TRBJ2-1; 10 bases line up with TRBD2. The sequence came from an adult man with HIV who was CMV-seropositive. Sequences were derived from CD4+ T cells sorted from PBMCs after 18-hour stimulation, sampled from a patient who received antiretroviral therapy. CDR3: CASSVLAGALSEQFF. DNA for the CDR3: TGTGCCAGCAGCGTCCTAGCGGGAGCTCTCTCTGAGCAGTTCTTC.